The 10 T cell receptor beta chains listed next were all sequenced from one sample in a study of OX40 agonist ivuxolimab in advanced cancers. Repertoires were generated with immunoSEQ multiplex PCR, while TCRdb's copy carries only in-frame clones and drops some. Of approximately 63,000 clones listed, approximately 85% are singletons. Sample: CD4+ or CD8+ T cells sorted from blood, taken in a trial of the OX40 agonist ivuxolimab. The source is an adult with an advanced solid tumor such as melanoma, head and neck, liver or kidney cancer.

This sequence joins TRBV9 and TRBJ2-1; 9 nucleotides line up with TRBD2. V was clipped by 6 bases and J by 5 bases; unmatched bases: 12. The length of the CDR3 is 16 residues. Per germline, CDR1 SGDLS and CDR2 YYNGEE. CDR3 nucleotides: TGTGCCAGCACCATAGGGCGGGAGGGTATGGACAATGAGCAGTTCTTC. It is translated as CASTIGREGMDNEQFF.

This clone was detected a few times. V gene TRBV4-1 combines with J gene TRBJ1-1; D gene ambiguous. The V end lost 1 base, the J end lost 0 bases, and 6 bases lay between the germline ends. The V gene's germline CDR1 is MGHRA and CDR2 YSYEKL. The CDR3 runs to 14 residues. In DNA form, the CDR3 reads TGCGCCAGCAGCCAAGGTCAGTTGAACACTGAAGCTTTCTTT. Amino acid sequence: CASSQGQLNTEAFF.

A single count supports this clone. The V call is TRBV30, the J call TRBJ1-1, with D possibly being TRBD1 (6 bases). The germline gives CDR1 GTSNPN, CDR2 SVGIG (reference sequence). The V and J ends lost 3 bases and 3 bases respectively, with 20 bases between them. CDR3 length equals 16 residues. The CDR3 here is CAWSPSPQGIYTEAFF. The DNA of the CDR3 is TGTGCCTGGAGCCCCTCCCCCCAGGGGATTTACACTGAAGCTTTCTTT.

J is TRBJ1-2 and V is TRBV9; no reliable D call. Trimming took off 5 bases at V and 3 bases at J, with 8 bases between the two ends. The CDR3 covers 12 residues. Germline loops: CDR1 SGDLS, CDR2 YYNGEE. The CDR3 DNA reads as TGTGCCAGCAGAAGGACTGACTATGGCTACACCTTC. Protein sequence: CASRRTDYGYTF.

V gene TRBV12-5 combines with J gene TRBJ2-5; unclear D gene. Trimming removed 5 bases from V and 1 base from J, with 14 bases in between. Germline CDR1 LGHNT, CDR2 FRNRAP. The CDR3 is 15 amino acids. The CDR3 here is CASGPPDPLQETQYF. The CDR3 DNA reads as TGTGCTAGTGGTCCACCCGATCCCCTCCAAGAGACCCAGTACTTC.

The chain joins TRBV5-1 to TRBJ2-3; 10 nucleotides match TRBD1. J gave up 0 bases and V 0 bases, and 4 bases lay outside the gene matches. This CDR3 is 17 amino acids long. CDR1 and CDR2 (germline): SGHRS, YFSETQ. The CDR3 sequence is CASSLDWTGGSTDTQYF. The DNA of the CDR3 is TGCGCCAGCAGCTTGGACTGGACAGGGGGAAGCACAGATACGCAGTATTTT.

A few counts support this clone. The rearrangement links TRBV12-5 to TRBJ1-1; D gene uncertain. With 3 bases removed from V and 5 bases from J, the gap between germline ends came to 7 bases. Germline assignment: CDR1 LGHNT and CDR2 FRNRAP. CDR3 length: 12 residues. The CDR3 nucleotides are TGTGCTAGTGGTTTATTCGGTACTGAAGCTTTCTTT. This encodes CASGLFGTEAFF. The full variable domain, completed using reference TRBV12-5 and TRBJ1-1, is DARVTQTPRHKVTEMGQEVTMRCQPILGHNTVFWYRQTMMQGLELLAYFRNRAPLDDSGMPKDRFSAEMPDATLATLKIQPSEPRDSAVYFCASGLFGTEAFFGQGTRLTVV.

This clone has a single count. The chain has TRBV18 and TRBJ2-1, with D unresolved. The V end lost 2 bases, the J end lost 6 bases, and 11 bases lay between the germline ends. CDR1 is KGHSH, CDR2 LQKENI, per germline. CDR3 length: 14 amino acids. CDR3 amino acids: CASSPAGGSNEQFF. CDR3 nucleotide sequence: TGTGCCAGCTCACCAGCTGGTGGGTCCAATGAGCAGTTCTTC.

The CDR3 region is CASSLYQGSTDTQYF. The CDR3 DNA follows: TGCGCCAGCAGCTTGTATCAAGGGAGCACAGATACGCAGTATTTT. This chain joins TRBV5-1 and TRBJ2-3; unclear D gene. The CDR3 sequence is 15 residues long. Germline CDR1 reads SGHRS; CDR2 reads YFSETQ. Deletions cut 1 base from V and 0 bases from J, with 9 bases between.

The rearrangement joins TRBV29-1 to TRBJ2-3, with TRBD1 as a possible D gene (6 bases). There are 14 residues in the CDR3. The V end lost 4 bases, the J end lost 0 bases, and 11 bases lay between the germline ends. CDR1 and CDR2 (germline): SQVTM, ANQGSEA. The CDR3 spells CSVVIQGSTDTQYF. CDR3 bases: TGCAGCGTTGTAATCCAGGGGAGCACAGATACGCAGTATTTT.